This T cell receptor (beta chain) emerged from a study of blood T cell repertoires in COVID-19. Study-wide background: Nucleic acid was either cDNA or gDNA, and it came from T cells, B-cell-depleted T cells, or PBMCs.

The CDR3 has 15 residues. The germline V gene encodes CDR1 SGHDN and CDR2 FVKESK. V shed 0 bases and J shed 9 bases, with 15 bases lying between them. The table came from immunoSEQ multiplex PCR; TCRdb's copy has only in-frame clones and leaves some out. The sample comprises under 200,000 clones, 65% to 85% of which are singletons, and 2.9% rests with the top ten. V is TRBV14 and J is TRBJ2-1, with D maybe TRBD2 (5 bases). This TCR came from a woman aged 55 to 70 with acute or convalescent COVID-19. Sequences were obtained from peripheral blood. This CDR3 is CASSQDGLAPAEQFF. The CDR3 bases are TGTGCCAGCAGCCAAGATGGGCTAGCTCCGGCTGAGCAGTTCTTC.